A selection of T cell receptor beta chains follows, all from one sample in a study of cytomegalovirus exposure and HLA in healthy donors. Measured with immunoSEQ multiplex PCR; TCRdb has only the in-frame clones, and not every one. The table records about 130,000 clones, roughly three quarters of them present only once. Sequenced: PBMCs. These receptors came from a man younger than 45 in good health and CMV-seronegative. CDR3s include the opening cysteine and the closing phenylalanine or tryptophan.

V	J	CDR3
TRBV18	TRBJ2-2	CASSLLAGESGELFF
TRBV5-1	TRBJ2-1	CASSLGLDFDQFF
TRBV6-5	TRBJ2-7	CASSYAVSYEQYF
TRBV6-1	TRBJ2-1	CASTPGHNSYNEQFF
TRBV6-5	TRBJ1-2	CASSRLQGGYGYTF
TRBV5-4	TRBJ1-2	CANHRAGVNYGYTF
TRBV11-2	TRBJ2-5	CASSLNGGIGETQYF
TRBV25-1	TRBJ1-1	CASRGDDTEAFF
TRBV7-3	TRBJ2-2	CASSLRLVSGQGVTGELFF
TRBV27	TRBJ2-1	CASSLNPGGSSYNEQFF
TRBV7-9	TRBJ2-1	CSSSLVLAGGDNEQFF
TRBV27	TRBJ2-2	CASSLSGTGNTGELFF
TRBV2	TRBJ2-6	CAITDSFSGANVLTF
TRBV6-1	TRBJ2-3	CASSEFTGGGTDTQYF
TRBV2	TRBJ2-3	CASSATGVGTDTQYF
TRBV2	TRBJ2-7	CASRGTGKAYEQYF
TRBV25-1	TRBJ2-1	CASSEGGGGPRDEQFF
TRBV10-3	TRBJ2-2	CAISFGGNTGELFF
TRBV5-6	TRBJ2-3	CASSLLGGPQSTDTQYF
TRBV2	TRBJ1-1	CATKDRDVSTEAFF
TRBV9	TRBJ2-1	CASSKTSGSPLYNEQFF
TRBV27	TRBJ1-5	CASSFARAQPQHF
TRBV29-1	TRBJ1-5	CSVGQQWQPQHF
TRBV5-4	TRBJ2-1	CASSLDGRSSYNEQFF
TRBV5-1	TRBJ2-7	CASSPEGGAPYEQYF
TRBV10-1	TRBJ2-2	CASSAQTGGTGELFF
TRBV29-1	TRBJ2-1	CSVGQGTYNEQFF
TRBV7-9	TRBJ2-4	CASSWVGRDDIQYF
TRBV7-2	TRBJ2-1	CASSYKREVYNEQFF
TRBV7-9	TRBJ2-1	CASSPKASPLFYNEQFF
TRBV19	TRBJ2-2	CASSAVREGTGELFF
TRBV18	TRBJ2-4	CASSPLVENIQYF
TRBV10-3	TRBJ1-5	CAISRTGDNQPQHF
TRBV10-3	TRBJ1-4	CAISGTEGNEKLFF
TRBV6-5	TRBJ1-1	CASSPRPLNTEAFF
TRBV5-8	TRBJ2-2	CASSIWGSENTGELFF
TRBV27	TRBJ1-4	CASKIHGGGNEKLFF
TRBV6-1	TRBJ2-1	CASRAPGSYNEQFF
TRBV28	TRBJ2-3	CASSFVGGGGTDTQYF
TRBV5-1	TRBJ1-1	CASSLSQGSTEAFF
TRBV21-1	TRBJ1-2	CASSAGQAGGSNGYTF
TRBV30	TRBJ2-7	CAWSRRQGGPPISYEQYF
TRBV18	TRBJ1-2	CASSPRVEGYYGYTF
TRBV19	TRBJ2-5	CASSRQSSQETQYF
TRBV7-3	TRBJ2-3	CASSLFKPPGTQYF
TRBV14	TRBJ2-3	CASSQRRTSLGRTSTDTQYF
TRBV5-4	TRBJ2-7	CASSRPVAGGVYEQYF
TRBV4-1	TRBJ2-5	CASSQVDGGVETQYF
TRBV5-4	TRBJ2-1	CASSLIKREGRNYNEQFF
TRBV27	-	CASSLSGLRSYEQYF
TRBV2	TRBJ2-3	CASSTSGSVSDTQYF
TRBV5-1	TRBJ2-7	CASSATPTQTRDEQYF
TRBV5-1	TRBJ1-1	CASSLEIGAGNSEAFF
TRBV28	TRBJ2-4	CASSLSGTRSIAKNIQYF
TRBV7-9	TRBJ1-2	CASSSNLAVPNYGYTF